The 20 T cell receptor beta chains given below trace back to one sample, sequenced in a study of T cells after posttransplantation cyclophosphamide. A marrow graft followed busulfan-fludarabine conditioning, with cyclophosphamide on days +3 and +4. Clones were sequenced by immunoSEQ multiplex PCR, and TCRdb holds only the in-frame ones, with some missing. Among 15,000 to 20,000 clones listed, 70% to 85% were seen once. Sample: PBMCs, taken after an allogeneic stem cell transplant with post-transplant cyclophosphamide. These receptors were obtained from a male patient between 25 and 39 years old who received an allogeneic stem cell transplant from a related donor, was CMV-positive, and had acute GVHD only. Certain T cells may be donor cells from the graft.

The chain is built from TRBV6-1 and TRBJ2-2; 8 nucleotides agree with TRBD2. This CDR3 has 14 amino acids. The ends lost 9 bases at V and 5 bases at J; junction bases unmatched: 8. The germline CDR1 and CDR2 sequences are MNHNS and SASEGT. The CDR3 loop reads CASPGGAGTGELFF. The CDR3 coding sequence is TGTGCCAGTCCCGGGGGGGCGGGAACCGGGGAGCTGTTTTTT.

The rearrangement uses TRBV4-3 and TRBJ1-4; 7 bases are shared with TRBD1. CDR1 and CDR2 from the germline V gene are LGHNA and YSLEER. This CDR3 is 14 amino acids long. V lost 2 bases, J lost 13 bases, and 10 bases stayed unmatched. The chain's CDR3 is CASSQNEATGVLFF. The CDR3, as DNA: TGCGCCAGCAGCCAAAACGAGGCAACAGGGGTACTGTTTTTT.

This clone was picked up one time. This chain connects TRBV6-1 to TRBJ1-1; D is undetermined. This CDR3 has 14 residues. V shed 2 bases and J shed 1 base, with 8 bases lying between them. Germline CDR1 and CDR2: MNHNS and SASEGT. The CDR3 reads CASSEQITNTEAFF. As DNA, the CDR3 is TGTGCCAGCAGTGAACAGATTACGAACACTGAAGCTTTCTTT.

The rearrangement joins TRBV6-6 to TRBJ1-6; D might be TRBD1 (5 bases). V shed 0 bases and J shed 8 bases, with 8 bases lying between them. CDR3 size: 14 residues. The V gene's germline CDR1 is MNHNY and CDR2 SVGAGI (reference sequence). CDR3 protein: CASSYSGEDSPLHF. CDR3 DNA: TGTGCCAGCAGTTACTCAGGGGAGGATTCACCCCTCCACTTT.

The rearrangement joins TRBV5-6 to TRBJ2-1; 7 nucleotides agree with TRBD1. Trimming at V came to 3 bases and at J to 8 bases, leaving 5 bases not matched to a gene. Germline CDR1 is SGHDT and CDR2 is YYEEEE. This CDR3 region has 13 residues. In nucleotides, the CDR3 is TGTGCCAGCAGCTCCACGACAGGGCATGAGCAGTTCTTC. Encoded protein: CASSSTTGHEQFF.

The CDR3 region is CASSPPIGQGRSYEQYF. CDR3 in DNA: TGTGCCAGCTCACCACCCATCGGACAGGGGAGATCCTACGAGCAGTACTTC. The J gene is TRBJ2-7, the V gene TRBV18; TRBD1 matches at 9 bases. With V trimmed by 0 bases and J by 1 base, 7 bases remained unmatched. Germline CDR1 and CDR2: KGHSH and LQKENI. The CDR3 contains 17 residues. Complete variable domain (other parts from reference TRBV18 and TRBJ2-7): NAGVMQNPRHLVRRRGQEARLRCSPMKGHSHVYWYRQLPEEGLKFMVYLQKENIIDESGMPKERFSAEFPKEGPSILRIQQVVRGDSAAYFCASSPPIGQGRSYEQYFGPGTRLTVT.

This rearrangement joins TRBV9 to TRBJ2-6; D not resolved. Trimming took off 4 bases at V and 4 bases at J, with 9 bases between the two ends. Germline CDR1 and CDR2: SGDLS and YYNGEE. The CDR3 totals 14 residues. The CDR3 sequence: CASSTPGGANVLTF. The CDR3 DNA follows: TGTGCCAGCAGCACCCCCGGGGGGGCCAACGTCCTGACTTTC.

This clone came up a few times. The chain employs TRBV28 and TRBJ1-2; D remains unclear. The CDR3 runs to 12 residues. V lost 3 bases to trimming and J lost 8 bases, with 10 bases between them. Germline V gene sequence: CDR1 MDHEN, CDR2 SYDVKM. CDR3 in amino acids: CASSLGSLGYTF. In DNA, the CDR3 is TGTGCCAGCAGTTTGGGTAGCCTCGGCTACACCTTC.

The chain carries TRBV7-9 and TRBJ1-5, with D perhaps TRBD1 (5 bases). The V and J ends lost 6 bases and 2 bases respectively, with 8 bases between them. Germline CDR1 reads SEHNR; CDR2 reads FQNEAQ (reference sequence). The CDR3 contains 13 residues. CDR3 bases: TGTGCCAGCAGAGGGGAGGGCAATCAGCCCCAGCATTTT. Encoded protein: CASRGEGNQPQHF.

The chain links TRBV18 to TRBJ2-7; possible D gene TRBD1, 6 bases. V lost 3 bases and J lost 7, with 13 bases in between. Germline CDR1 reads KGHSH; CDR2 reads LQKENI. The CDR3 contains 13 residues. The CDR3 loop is CASSPGDMGEQYF. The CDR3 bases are TGTGCCAGCTCACCCGGGGACATGGGAGAGCAGTACTTC.

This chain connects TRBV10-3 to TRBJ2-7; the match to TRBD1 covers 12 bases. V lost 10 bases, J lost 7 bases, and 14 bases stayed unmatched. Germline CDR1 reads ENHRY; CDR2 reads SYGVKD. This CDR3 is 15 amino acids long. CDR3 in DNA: TGTGCCACTCGAACCCCGGGACAGGGGGCTGGGGAGCAGTACTTC. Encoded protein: CATRTPGQGAGEQYF.

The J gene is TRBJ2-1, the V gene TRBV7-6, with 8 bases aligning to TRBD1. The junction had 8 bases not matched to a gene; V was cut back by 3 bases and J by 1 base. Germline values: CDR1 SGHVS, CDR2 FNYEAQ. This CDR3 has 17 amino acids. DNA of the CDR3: TGTGCCAGCAGCTTGGAAACAGGGGGATGGTCCTACAATGAGCAGTTCTTC. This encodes CASSLETGGWSYNEQFF.

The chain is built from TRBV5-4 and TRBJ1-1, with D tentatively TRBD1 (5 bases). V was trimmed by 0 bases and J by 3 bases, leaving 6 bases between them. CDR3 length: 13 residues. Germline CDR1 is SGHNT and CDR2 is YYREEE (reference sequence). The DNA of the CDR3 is TGTGCCAGCAGCTTGGACAGGCACACTGAAGCTTTCTTT. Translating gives CASSLDRHTEAFF.

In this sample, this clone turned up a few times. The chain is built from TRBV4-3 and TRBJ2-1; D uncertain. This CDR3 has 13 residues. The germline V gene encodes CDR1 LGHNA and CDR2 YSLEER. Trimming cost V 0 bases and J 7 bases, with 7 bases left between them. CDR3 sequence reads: CASSQDTGNEQFF. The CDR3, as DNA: TGCGCCAGCAGCCAAGATACCGGGAATGAGCAGTTCTTC.

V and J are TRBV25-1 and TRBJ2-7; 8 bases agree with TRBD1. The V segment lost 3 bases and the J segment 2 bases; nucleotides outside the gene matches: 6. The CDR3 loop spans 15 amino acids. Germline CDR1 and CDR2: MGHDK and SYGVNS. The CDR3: CASSDGGQGTYEQYF. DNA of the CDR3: TGTGCCAGCAGTGACGGCGGACAGGGTACCTACGAGCAGTACTTC.

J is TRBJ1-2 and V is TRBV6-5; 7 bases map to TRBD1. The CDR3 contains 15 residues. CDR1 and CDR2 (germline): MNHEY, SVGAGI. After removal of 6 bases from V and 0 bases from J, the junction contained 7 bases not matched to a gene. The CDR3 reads CASSRDRASNYGYTF. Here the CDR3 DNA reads TGTGCCAGCAGCCGCGACAGGGCCTCTAACTATGGCTACACCTTC.

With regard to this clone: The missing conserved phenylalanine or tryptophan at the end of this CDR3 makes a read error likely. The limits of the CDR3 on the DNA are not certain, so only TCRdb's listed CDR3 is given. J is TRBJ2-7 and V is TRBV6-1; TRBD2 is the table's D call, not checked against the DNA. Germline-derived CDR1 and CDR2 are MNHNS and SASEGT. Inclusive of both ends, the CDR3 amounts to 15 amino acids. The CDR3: CASSAEATLSTSSTL.

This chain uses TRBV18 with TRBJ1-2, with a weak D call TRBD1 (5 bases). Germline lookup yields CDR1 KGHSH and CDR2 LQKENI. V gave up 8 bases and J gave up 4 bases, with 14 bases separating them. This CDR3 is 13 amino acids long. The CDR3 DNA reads TGTGCCAGCAGCGCACAGGAGACCTATGGCTACACCTTC. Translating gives CASSAQETYGYTF. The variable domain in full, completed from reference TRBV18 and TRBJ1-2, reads NAGVMQNPRHLVRRRGQEARLRCSPMKGHSHVYWYRQLPEEGLKFMVYLQKENIIDESGMPKERFSAEFPKEGPSILRIQQVVRGDSAAYFCASSAQETYGYTFGSGTRLTVV.

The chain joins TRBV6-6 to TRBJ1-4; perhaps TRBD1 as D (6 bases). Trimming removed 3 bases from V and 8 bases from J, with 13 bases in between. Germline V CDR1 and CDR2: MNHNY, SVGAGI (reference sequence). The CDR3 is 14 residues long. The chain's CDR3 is CASSYLQGSEKLFF. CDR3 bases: TGTGCCAGCAGTTATCTCCAGGGGAGCGAAAAACTGTTTTTT.

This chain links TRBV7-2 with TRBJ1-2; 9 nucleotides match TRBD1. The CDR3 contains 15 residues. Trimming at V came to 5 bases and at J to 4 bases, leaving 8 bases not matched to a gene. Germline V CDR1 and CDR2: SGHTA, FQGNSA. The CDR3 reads CASSPTGGGIYGYTF. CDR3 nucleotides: TGTGCCAGCAGCCCGACAGGGGGGGGAATCTATGGCTACACCTTC.